This T cell receptor (beta chain) was profiled in a study of blood T cell repertoires in COVID-19. Looking at the study overall: Sites in the United States, Italy and Spain provided acute and convalescent COVID-19 samples. PBMCs, B-cell-depleted T cells, or T cells were the source of the cDNA or gDNA that made up the material.

The CDR3 totals 14 residues. Germline CDR1 is MNHEY and CDR2 is SVGAGI. With 2 bases removed from V and 1 base from J, the gap between germline ends came to 8 bases. In the authors' methods: Estimation of nucleated cell counts was performed using reference gene primer amplification. The assay was immunoSEQ multiplex PCR, and TCRdb's table has in-frame clones only and misses some. That table is the source of V, J and clone size, and D and trimming were worked out from the DNA. This sample has more than 100,000 clones; almost 90% occur once, and the top ten carry about 0.9%. The chain links TRBV6-5 to TRBJ1-1; perhaps TRBD1 as D (5 bases). This receptor was obtained from a woman between 50 and 59 years old with active or convalescent COVID-19. Sequencing used peripheral blood. For the CDR3, the DNA is TGTGCCAGCAGTTACAGGGGAACGAACACTGAAGCTTTCTTT. Translating gives CASSYRGTNTEAFF.